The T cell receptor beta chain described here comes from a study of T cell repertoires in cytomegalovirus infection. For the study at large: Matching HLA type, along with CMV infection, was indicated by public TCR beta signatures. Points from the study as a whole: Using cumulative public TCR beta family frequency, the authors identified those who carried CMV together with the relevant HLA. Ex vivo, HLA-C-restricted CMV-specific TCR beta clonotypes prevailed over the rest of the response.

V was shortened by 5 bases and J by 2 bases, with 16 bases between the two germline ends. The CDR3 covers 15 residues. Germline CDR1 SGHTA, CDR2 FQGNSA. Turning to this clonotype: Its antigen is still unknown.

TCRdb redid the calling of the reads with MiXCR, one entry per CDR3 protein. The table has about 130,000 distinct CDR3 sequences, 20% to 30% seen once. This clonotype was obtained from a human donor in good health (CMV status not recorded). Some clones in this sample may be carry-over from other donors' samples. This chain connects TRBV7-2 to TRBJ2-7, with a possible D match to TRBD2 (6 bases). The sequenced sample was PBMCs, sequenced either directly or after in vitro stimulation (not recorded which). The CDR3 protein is CASSAAAGTPYEQYF. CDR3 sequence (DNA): TGTGCCAGCAGCGCGGCCGCGGGGACGCCCTACGAGCAGTACTTC.